This TCR beta chain was retrieved from a study of blood T cell repertoires in COVID-19. Overall study: The samples span acute and convalescent COVID-19 from the United States, Italy and Spain. The cDNA or gDNA used as material had been derived from T cells, B-cell-depleted T cells, or PBMCs.

The repertoire was sequenced with immunoSEQ multiplex PCR; TCRdb's copy has only in-frame clones and lacks some. This table holds hundreds of thousands of clones, approximately 86% found once. Trimming removed 9 bases from V and 0 bases from J; junction bases left unmatched: 19. Germline values: CDR1 KGHDR, CDR2 SFDVKD. The CDR3 spans 19 residues. Participants reported their clinical history, and cohort assignment relied on those reports. This clonotype was sampled from a woman between 40 and 50 years old with acute COVID-19. The chain combines TRBV24-1 with TRBJ1-5, with 7 nucleotides matching TRBD1. The sample was PBMCs or T cells enriched from blood (not recorded which). Written as DNA, the CDR3 is TGTGCCACCCTACCCCCGCGGGACAGCCCATTTTATAGCAATCAGCCCCAGCATTTT. It translates to CATLPPRDSPFYSNQPQHF.